This T cell receptor beta chain was captured by sequencing in a study of shared clonotypes between healthy human individuals. Study-wide findings and caveats: Investigators expected sequencing depth to affect clonotype sharing among donors.

Some clones are missing from TCRdb's copy, which holds only in-frame ones; the method was immunoSEQ multiplex PCR. The sample contains some 2.1 million clones, roughly 96% of which appear only once. This clone was seen only once. Its antigen is not identified. This CDR3 contains 16 residues. Looked up from germline, CDR1 is LGHNT and CDR2 is FRNRAP. With V trimmed by 6 bases and J by 3 bases, 8 bases remained unmatched. The chain joins TRBV12-5 to TRBJ2-3; 11 bases map to TRBD2. This sequence was found in a man between 18 and 29 years old in good health. Sequenced input: naive CD4+ T cells sorted from blood. Sample subset: CD45RA+ positively selected. The CDR3 DNA reads TGTGCTAGTGGCAACCTAGCGGGGGGTTTGACAGATACGCAGTATTTT. Its protein product is CASGNLAGGLTDTQYF.